This T cell receptor beta chain originates from a study of cytomegalovirus exposure and HLA in healthy donors. A multiplex PCR was run with 60 Vbeta primers and 13 Jbeta primers. TCRdb's table, derived via immunoSEQ multiplex PCR, lists solely in-frame clones and lacks some. The sample totals about 20,000 clones. The germline V and J ends were trimmed by 6 bases and 9 bases, with 9 bases remaining between them. CDR3 length: 10 residues. Germline V gene data show CDR1 as DFQATT and CDR2 as SNEGSKA (reference sequence). Study-level results: In a later analysis, specific HLA alleles were associated with 16,000 or so TCR beta sequences at a 0.05 false discovery rate.

Of note for this clone: Its target is not known.

The chain combines TRBV20-1 with TRBJ2-1; no definite D call. What was sequenced was PBMCs. The TCR comes from a man between 60 and 75 years old in good health and CMV-seropositive. DNA for the CDR3: TGCAGTGCCAGTGAGGTTGAGCAGTTCTTC. Protein: CSASEVEQFF.